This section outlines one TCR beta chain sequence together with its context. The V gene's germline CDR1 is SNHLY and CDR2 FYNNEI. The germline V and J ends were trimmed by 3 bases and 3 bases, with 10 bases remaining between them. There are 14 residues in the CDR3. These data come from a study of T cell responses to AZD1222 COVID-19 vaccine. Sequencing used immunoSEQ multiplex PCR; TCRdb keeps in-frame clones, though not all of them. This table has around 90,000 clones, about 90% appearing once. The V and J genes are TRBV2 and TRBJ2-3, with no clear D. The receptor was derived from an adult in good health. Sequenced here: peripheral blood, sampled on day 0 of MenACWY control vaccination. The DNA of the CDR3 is TGTGCCAGCAGTGATGGCTACAAGACAGATACGCAGTATTTT. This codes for CASSDGYKTDTQYF. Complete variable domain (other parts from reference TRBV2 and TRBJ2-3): EPEVTQTPSHQVTQMGQEVILRCVPISNHLYFYWYRQILGQKVEFLVSFYNNEISEKSEIFDDQFSVERPDGSNFTLKIRSTKLEDSAMYFCASSDGYKTDTQYFGPGTRLTVL.